This T cell receptor (beta chain) came from a study of cytomegalovirus exposure and HLA in healthy donors. Overall study: There were fewer than 130 million unique TCR beta sequences, drawn from some 180 million T cells, in an earlier analysis. General study points: The study labeled more than 150 TCR beta chains cytomegalovirus-associated. An ancestry cluster, one associated with Asian ancestry, reportedly showed fewer N-insertions than the roughly 670-donor mean in a later analysis. Published work reported that the classifier diagnosed cytomegalovirus status with high specificity and sensitivity.

The PCR used 60 Vbeta and 13 Jbeta primers. The data were produced by immunoSEQ multiplex PCR, yet TCRdb's version contains in-frame clones alone and is incomplete. This sample yields 150,000 or so clones, of which roughly 80% are seen a single time; 9.7% belongs to the top ten. The germline V gene has CDR1 SGHDT and CDR2 YYEEEE. The CDR3 is 15 amino acids. With 1 base clipped from V and 6 bases from J, the junction kept 6 bases outside the gene matches. As regards this clone: The antigen remains undetermined.

The sequenced sample was PBMCs. This chain uses TRBV5-6 with TRBJ2-7; 11 bases map to TRBD1. The receptor comes from a man between 18 and 35 years old in good health and CMV-seropositive. CDR3: CASSLLGTGGSEQYF. CDR3 nucleotides: TGTGCCAGCAGCTTGCTGGGGACAGGGGGATCCGAGCAGTACTTC. Variable domain in full (rest from reference TRBV5-6 and TRBJ2-7): DAGVTQSPTHLIKTRGQQVTLRCSPKSGHDTVSWYQQALGQGPQFIFQYYEEEERQRGNFPDRFSGHQFPNYSSELNVNALLLGDSALYLCASSLLGTGGSEQYFGPGTRLTVT.